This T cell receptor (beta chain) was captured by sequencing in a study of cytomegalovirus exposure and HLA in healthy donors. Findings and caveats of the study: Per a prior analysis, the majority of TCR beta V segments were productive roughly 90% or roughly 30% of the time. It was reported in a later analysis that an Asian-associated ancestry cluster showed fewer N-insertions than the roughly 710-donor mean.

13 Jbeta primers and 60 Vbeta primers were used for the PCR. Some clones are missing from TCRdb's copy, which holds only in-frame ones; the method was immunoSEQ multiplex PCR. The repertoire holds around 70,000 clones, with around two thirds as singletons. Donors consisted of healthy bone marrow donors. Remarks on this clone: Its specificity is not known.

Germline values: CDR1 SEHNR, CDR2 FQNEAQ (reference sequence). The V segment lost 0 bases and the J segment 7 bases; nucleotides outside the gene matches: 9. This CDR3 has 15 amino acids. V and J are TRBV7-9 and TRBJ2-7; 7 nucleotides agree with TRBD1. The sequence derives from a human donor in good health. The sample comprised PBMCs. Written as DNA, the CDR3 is TGTGCCAGCAGCTTAGCGGACAGGTTATGGGGGGAGCAGTACTTC. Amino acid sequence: CASSLADRLWGEQYF.